The rows below give T cell receptor beta chains drawn from one sample of a study of T cell responses to AZD1222 COVID-19 vaccine. Sequencing was performed with immunoSEQ multiplex PCR; in TCRdb, only in-frame clones are kept and a portion is missing. The table has approximately 110,000 clones, around 89% seen once; the top ten hold roughly 4%. Sequenced material: peripheral blood, taken on day 0 of AZD1222 vaccination. These receptors were collected from an adult in good health. Each CDR3 is given with its conserved first and last residue. The D gene is left open where the match is weak. Clone size is given for some rows only: seen once, a few or many times, or a class if the clone is expanded.

CDR3aa: CATSDRTRTYEQYF; CDR3nt: TGTGCCACTAGTGATAGGACTAGAACCTACGAGCAGTACTTC; v_gene: TRBV24-1; abundance: NA; j_gene: TRBJ2-7; d_gene: TRBD2
CDR3aa: CASRRWGKPNEQYF; CDR3nt: TGTGCCAGCAGGCGCTGGGGTAAGCCCAACGAGCAGTACTTC; v_gene: TRBV27; abundance: NA; j_gene: TRBJ2-7; d_gene: NA
CDR3aa: CASSRDRGNSPLHF; CDR3nt: TGTGCCAGCAGTCGGGACAGGGGAAATTCACCCCTCCACTTT; v_gene: TRBV5-6; abundance: few; j_gene: TRBJ1-6; d_gene: TRBD1
CDR3aa: CASSGQNSFVNTEAFF; CDR3nt: TGTGCCAGCAGCGGACAGAACAGTTTCGTGAACACTGAAGCTTTCTTT; v_gene: TRBV7-2; abundance: few; j_gene: TRBJ1-1; d_gene: NA
CDR3aa: CASSSQTSGKAETQYF; CDR3nt: TGTGCCAGCAGCTCCCAGACTAGCGGGAAGGCAGAGACCCAGTACTTC; v_gene: TRBV13; abundance: NA; j_gene: TRBJ2-5; d_gene: TRBD2
CDR3aa: CASRPTGTYEKLFF; CDR3nt: TGTGCCAGCAGACCGACAGGGACATACGAAAAACTGTTTTTT; v_gene: TRBV7-9; abundance: NA; j_gene: TRBJ1-4; d_gene: TRBD1
CDR3aa: CASSHGLAESSYEQYF; CDR3nt: TGCGCCAGCAGCCATGGACTAGCGGAGAGCTCCTACGAGCAGTACTTC; v_gene: TRBV4-1; abundance: NA; j_gene: TRBJ2-7; d_gene: TRBD2
CDR3aa: CASSKLGGNEKLFF; CDR3nt: TGTGCCAGCAGTAAATTGGGAGGGAATGAAAAACTGTTTTTT; v_gene: TRBV27; abundance: NA; j_gene: TRBJ1-4; d_gene: NA
CDR3aa: CASSYQFSPLHF; CDR3nt: TGTGCCAGCAGCTACCAATTTTCACCCCTCCACTTT; v_gene: TRBV5-6; abundance: NA; j_gene: TRBJ1-6; d_gene: NA
CDR3aa: CASSSEGLAGAGEQYF; CDR3nt: TGCGCCAGCAGTTCCGAGGGCCTAGCGGGAGCGGGCGAGCAGTACTTC; v_gene: TRBV5-1; abundance: NA; j_gene: TRBJ2-7; d_gene: TRBD2
CDR3aa: CASRFELYGYTF; CDR3nt: TGTGCCAGCAGGTTTGAACTCTATGGCTACACCTTC; v_gene: TRBV5-6; abundance: NA; j_gene: TRBJ1-2; d_gene: NA
CDR3aa: CASSIDNGPNEAFF; CDR3nt: TGTGCCAGTAGTATAGATAACGGGCCCAATGAAGCTTTCTTT; v_gene: TRBV19; abundance: NA; j_gene: TRBJ1-1; d_gene: NA
CDR3aa: CASSPAGTGTPEAFF; CDR3nt: TGTGCCAGCAGTCCCGCCGGGACAGGGACCCCCGAAGCTTTCTTT; v_gene: TRBV27; abundance: NA; j_gene: TRBJ1-1; d_gene: TRBD1